This passage covers 21 T cell receptor beta chains from one sample sequenced in a study of Ad26.COV2.S vaccination and SARS-CoV-2 variants. The assay was immunoSEQ multiplex PCR, and TCRdb's table has in-frame clones only and misses some. The sample consists of roughly 400,000 clones, about nine tenths of them appearing once. Treatment: some 19 received Ad26.COV2.S at low or high dose, single or two shots; five or six received placebo; per-sample allocation not given. Samples were taken on day 63 after the first vaccine or placebo injection. The specimen was peripheral blood, collected in a trial of Ad26.COV2.S vaccine versus placebo. The origin of the receptors is a person between 18 and 60 years old who received the Ad26.COV2.S COVID-19 vaccine or a placebo.

V gene TRBV28 combines with J gene TRBJ1-5; tentatively, D is TRBD1 (5 bases). This CDR3 has 17 residues. V lost 3 bases, J lost 3 bases, and 18 bases lay in between. Germline V lookup: CDR1 MDHEN, CDR2 SYDVKM. CDR3 nucleotide sequence: TGTGCCAGCAGTTTCCGTGCGGGGCGCAGGGCCAATCAGCCCCAGCATTTT. Translation: CASSFRAGRRANQPQHF.

V is TRBV30 and J is TRBJ1-2, with TRBD1 as a possible D gene (6 bases). With 4 bases removed from V and 0 bases from J, the gap between germline ends came to 12 bases. The CDR3 is 14 residues long. Germline CDR1 reads GTSNPN; CDR2 reads SVGIG (reference sequence). The DNA for the CDR3 is TGTGCCTGGATCGGGACAAACCCTAACTATGGCTACACCTTC. The encoded protein is CAWIGTNPNYGYTF.

The gene calls are TRBV27 and TRBJ2-7, with D perhaps TRBD2 (5 bases). Germline V CDR1 and CDR2: MNHEY, SMNVEV (reference sequence). The CDR3 extends over 14 amino acids. Deletions cut 0 bases from V and 2 bases from J, with 8 bases between. CDR3 residues: CASSLSLGAYEQYF. For the CDR3, the DNA is TGTGCCAGCAGTTTATCCCTCGGGGCCTACGAGCAGTACTTC.

This clone has just one count. The chain recombines TRBV3-1 (or the pseudogene TRBV3-2) with TRBJ2-3; 16 nucleotides align to TRBD2. Germline CDR1 reads LGHDT; CDR2 reads YNNKEL (reference sequence). This CDR3 is 21 amino acids long. J gave up 2 bases and V 2 bases, and 13 bases lay outside the gene matches. This CDR3 reads CASSQPTGTSGRDRVTDTQYF. CDR3 nucleotide sequence: TGTGCCAGCAGCCAACCGACCGGGACTAGCGGGAGGGATAGGGTCACAGATACGCAGTATTTT.

The rearrangement links TRBV28 to TRBJ2-4; 7 positions match TRBD2. CDR3 length equals 16 residues. CDR1 is MDHEN, CDR2 SYDVKM, per germline. V dropped 3 bases and J dropped 8; count of bases not matched to a gene: 13. CDR3 region: CASSLDPREVADIQYF. CDR3 DNA: TGTGCCAGCAGTTTGGACCCCCGGGAGGTGGCGGACATTCAGTACTTC.

This chain connects TRBV6-4 to TRBJ2-7; D remains unclear. CDR1 MRHNA and CDR2 SNTAGT come from the germline V gene. There are 10 residues in the CDR3. This CDR3 reads CKWDSGEQYF. The CDR3 region has the DNA TGTAAATGGGATTCCGGCGAGCAGTACTTC.

This chain links TRBV9 with TRBJ2-1, with a tentative D call TRBD2 (5 bases). This CDR3 is 17 amino acids long. Germline loops: CDR1 SGDLS, CDR2 YYNGEE. Between the trimmed V and J ends, which lost 4 bases and 7 bases, there was a span of 24 bases. CDR3 DNA sequence: TGTGCCAGCAGCTTCAAGCGGAACCCTCTTTTAACGAATGAGCAGTTCTTC. It translates to CASSFKRNPLLTNEQFF.

The CDR3 sequence is CASSFLPGQSYEQYF. The DNA of the CDR3 is TGTGCCAGCAGTTTCTTACCGGGACAGAGCTACGAGCAGTACTTC. The chain combines TRBV27 with TRBJ2-7, with 7 bases fitting TRBD1. The CDR3 length is 15 residues. Germline-derived CDR1 and CDR2 are MNHEY and SMNVEV (reference sequence). The J segment lost 3 bases and the V segment lost 3 bases, leaving 8 bases of the junction unmatched.

This CDR3 is CASSDPGPSQPQYF. As DNA, the CDR3 is TGTGCCAGCAGTGACCCGGGGCCGTCCCAGCCCCAGTACTTC. The rearrangement uses TRBV2 and TRBJ2-5; D tentatively fits TRBD1 or TRBD2 (5 bases each). The V end was cut by 3 bases, the J end by 9 bases, with 17 bases between. Per the germline V gene, CDR1 is SNHLY and CDR2 is FYNNEI. The CDR3 loop spans 14 amino acids.

Comment on this clone: Within the sample, other DNA sequences also encode this same CDR3. The rearrangement uses TRBV5-4 and TRBJ1-6; D is unclear. CDR3 length: 13 residues. The germline V gene encodes CDR1 SGHNT and CDR2 YYREEE (reference sequence). Trimming removed 2 bases at V and 7 bases at J, with 7 bases between. CDR3 DNA: TGTGCCAGCAGCTTAGATGGGAATTCACCCCTCCACTTT. It is translated as CASSLDGNSPLHF.

This chain links TRBV2 with TRBJ2-2, with 10 bases lining up with TRBD1. The junction had 4 bases not matched to a gene; V was cut back by 5 bases and J by 4 bases. The CDR3 loop spans 15 amino acids. Germline assignment: CDR1 SNHLY and CDR2 FYNNEI. CDR3 residues: CASSRDRGVTGELFF. The CDR3 region has the DNA TGTGCCAGCAGTCGGGACAGGGGAGTCACCGGGGAGCTGTTTTTT.

The J gene is TRBJ2-1, the V gene TRBV28; D call uncertain. Germline lookup yields CDR1 MDHEN and CDR2 SYDVKM. The V end lost 6 bases, the J end lost 14 bases, and 17 bases lay between the germline ends. The CDR3 sequence is 12 residues long. The chain's CDR3 is CASSLTLWGEFF. Here the CDR3 DNA reads TGTGCCAGCAGCCTGACACTTTGGGGTGAGTTCTTC.

CDR3 bases: TGTGCCAGCAGTTACTCGATCCAGGGTGGGTACTACGAGCAGTACTTC. Encoded protein: CASSYSIQGGYYEQYF. V gene TRBV6-2 or TRBV6-3 combines with J gene TRBJ2-7; D is perhaps TRBD1 (5 bases). Germline lookup yields CDR1 MNHEY and CDR2 SVGEGT. The CDR3 loop spans 16 amino acids. V lost 0 bases to trimming and J lost 3 bases, with 15 bases between them.

The chain recombines TRBV5-1 with TRBJ1-1; D remains ambiguous. Per the germline V gene, CDR1 is SGHRS and CDR2 is YFSETQ. The CDR3 consists of 13 residues. The V and J ends lost 0 bases and 6 bases respectively, with 9 bases between them. CDR3 sequence reads: CASSLALAAEAFF. CDR3 nucleotide sequence: TGCGCCAGCAGCTTGGCCTTGGCGGCTGAAGCTTTCTTT. The whole variable domain, remainder taken from reference TRBV5-1 and TRBJ1-1, is KAGVTQTPRYLIKTRGQQVTLSCSPISGHRSVSWYQQTPGQGLQFLFEYFSETQRNKGNFPGRFSGRQFSNSRSEMNVSTLELGDSALYLCASSLALAAEAFFGQGTRLTVV.

The chain joins TRBV27 to TRBJ2-1; 7 positions match TRBD2. The CDR3 totals 17 residues. Looked up from germline, CDR1 is MNHEY and CDR2 is SMNVEV (reference sequence). The ends lost 5 bases at V and 3 bases at J; junction bases unmatched: 13. CDR3 bases: TGTGCCAGCAGTGTACGACTAGCTAGAATGAACTACAATGAGCAGTTCTTC. Its translation is CASSVRLARMNYNEQFF.

This rearrangement joins TRBV7-9 to TRBJ2-2, with D perhaps matching TRBD1 or TRBD2 (7 bases each). Germline values: CDR1 SEHNR, CDR2 FQNEAQ (reference sequence). Trimming took 5 bases from V and 8 from J, leaving 24 bases between them. The CDR3 is 17 residues long. The CDR3 protein is CASSNRGGTTGAGELFF. The CDR3 nucleotides are TGTGCCAGCAGCAACAGGGGAGGGACCACCGGGGCTGGGGAGCTGTTTTTT.

The rearrangement joins TRBV30 to TRBJ1-3; D is unclear. This CDR3 is 13 amino acids long. V was trimmed by 6 bases and J by 4 bases, leaving 13 bases between them. The germline V gene has CDR1 GTSNPN and CDR2 SVGIG (reference sequence). The CDR3 is CACGRETGNTIYF. The CDR3, as DNA: TGTGCCTGCGGGAGGGAGACAGGAAACACCATATATTTT.

The chain is built from TRBV6-4 and TRBJ2-1, with 8 bases matching TRBD2. Looked up from germline, CDR1 is MRHNA and CDR2 is SNTAGT. The CDR3 has 15 amino acids. J gave up 8 bases and V 4 bases, and 10 bases lay outside the gene matches. The CDR3 loop reads CASSVDSGTGDEQFF. In DNA form, the CDR3 reads TGTGCCAGCAGTGTCGATAGCGGGACTGGGGATGAGCAGTTCTTC.

This chain connects TRBV7-8 to TRBJ1-5, with D perhaps TRBD1 (5 bases). CDR3 length: 15 residues. The germline CDR1 and CDR2 sequences are SGHVS and FQNEAQ. Trimming took off 5 bases at V and 7 bases at J, with 18 bases between the two ends. CDR3 coding DNA: TGTGCCAGCAGCCCCCGGGATCCCAAGGGGCAGCCCCAGCATTTT. Its translation is CASSPRDPKGQPQHF.

On this clone: This same CDR3 is encoded by further DNA sequences in the sample. V and J are TRBV18 and TRBJ2-5, with D hard to call. The CDR3 has 13 amino acids. V was clipped by 3 bases and J by 1 base, with 6 bases between them. Germline lookup yields CDR1 KGHSH and CDR2 LQKENI. The CDR3 DNA reads as TGTGCCAGCTCACCCCTCTCCCAAGAGACCCAGTACTTC. Protein product: CASSPLSQETQYF.

This clone has more than one count but fewer than ten. This rearrangement joins TRBV7-2 to TRBJ1-2; tentatively, D is TRBD1 (5 bases). The CDR3 has 13 residues. Germline V lookup: CDR1 SGHTA, CDR2 FQGNSA. V lost 2 bases and J 4 bases, leaving 8 bases between the germline ends. CDR3 nucleotides: TGTGCCAGCAGCTTACCAGGGATCTATGGCTACACCTTC. Residues: CASSLPGIYGYTF.